This T cell receptor beta chain was captured in a study of cytomegalovirus exposure and HLA in healthy donors. Across the whole study: When about 400 donors were genotyped, 81% of them were found to fall in the Caucasian-associated ancestry cluster.

Regarding the study as a whole: Among CMV-associated TCR beta chains, most appeared HLA-restricted in a later analysis. Most TCR sequences were uncommon, yet certain public TCRs appeared in many donors.

Trimming stripped 4 bases from V and 2 bases from J, with 12 bases between. The CDR3 contains 14 residues. Germline V gene lookup returns CDR1 SGHRS and CDR2 YFSETQ. Worth noting for this clone: Its antigen is unidentified.

The PCR had 60 Vbeta and 13 Jbeta primers. The assay was immunoSEQ multiplex PCR, and TCRdb's table has in-frame clones only and misses some. This table holds 150,000 to 200,000 clones, around four fifths found once. Sequencing was performed on PBMCs. V is TRBV5-1 and J is TRBJ1-2; D unresolved. This clonotype originated in a man aged 40-49 years in good health and CMV-seropositive. The CDR3 DNA is TGCGCCAGCAGCCTTAGAAGTACGAACTATGGCTACACCTTC. Amino acids: CASSLRSTNYGYTF. Drawing the rest from reference TRBV5-1 and TRBJ1-2, the complete variable domain is KAGVTQTPRYLIKTRGQQVTLSCSPISGHRSVSWYQQTPGQGLQFLFEYFSETQRNKGNFPGRFSGRQFSNSRSEMNVSTLELGDSALYLCASSLRSTNYGYTFGSGTRLTVV.